Shown below are 25 T cell receptor beta chains from a single sample sequenced in a study of blood T cell repertoires in COVID-19. Method: immunoSEQ multiplex PCR; TCRdb's copy keeps in-frame clones and lacks some. The sample carries hundreds of thousands of clones, 80% to 90% recorded once. Sequenced input: peripheral blood. The source of these receptors is a woman in her 50s with acute or convalescent COVID-19.

The chain is built from TRBV5-1 and TRBJ2-3; 10 nucleotides line up with TRBD2. V dropped 4 bases and J dropped 6; count of bases not matched to a gene: 14. From germline, CDR1 is SGHRS and CDR2 YFSETQ. The CDR3 totals 17 residues. CDR3 in DNA: TGCGCCAGCAGCCGCTCGCTAGCGGGGGCCCTTGGGGATACGCAGTATTTT. Protein sequence: CASSRSLAGALGDTQYF. Full variable domain (missing parts from reference TRBV5-1 and TRBJ2-3): KAGVTQTPRYLIKTRGQQVTLSCSPISGHRSVSWYQQTPGQGLQFLFEYFSETQRNKGNFPGRFSGRQFSNSRSEMNVSTLELGDSALYLCASSRSLAGALGDTQYFGPGTRLTVL.

In DNA form, the CDR3 reads TGTGCCAGCAGTTACTCGACTGGGACAGGGGGTTATGGCTACACCTTC. Protein sequence: CASSYSTGTGGYGYTF. The genes are TRBV6-5 and TRBJ1-2; 11 bases fit TRBD1. From germline, CDR1 is MNHEY and CDR2 SVGAGI. J was trimmed by 5 bases and V by 0 bases; bases with no gene match: 5. This CDR3 spans 16 amino acids.

The V gene is TRBV24-1, the J gene TRBJ2-7; 12 positions agree with TRBD2. This CDR3 region has 16 residues. V lost 3 bases and J lost 5; bases outside the gene matches: 7. Per germline, CDR1 KGHDR and CDR2 SFDVKD. The CDR3 DNA sequence: TGTGCCACCAGTGATAAGACTAGCGGGAGACGGGACGAGCAGTACTTC. This gives the protein CATSDKTSGRRDEQYF.

This clone was seen once. The CDR3 spells CASSQGTASIEQYF. The DNA for the CDR3 is TGTGCCAGCAGCCAAGGGACAGCTTCTATCGAGCAGTACTTC. The chain carries TRBV3-1 (or the pseudogene TRBV3-2) and TRBJ2-7, with D perhaps TRBD1 (6 bases). The V gene lost 1 base and the J gene lost 6 bases, with 13 bases spanning the gap. The CDR3 totals 14 residues. Per the germline V gene, CDR1 is LGHDT and CDR2 is YNNKEL (reference sequence).

This clone was observed a few times. The genes are TRBV7-6 and TRBJ1-2; perhaps TRBD1 as D (6 bases). Germline loops: CDR1 SGHVS, CDR2 FNYEAQ. CDR3 length equals 16 residues. Trimming left V 1 base short and J 2 bases short, with 14 bases between. CDR3 sequence reads: CASSLDRAGGNYGYTF. CDR3 nucleotides: TGTGCCAGCAGCTTAGACAGGGCGGGGGGAAACTATGGCTACACCTTC.

The chain recombines TRBV10-3 with TRBJ2-1; D perhaps matches TRBD1 (5 bases). The CDR3 loop spans 13 amino acids. The V gene lost 2 bases and the J gene lost 5 bases, with 7 bases spanning the gap. Germline-derived CDR1 and CDR2 are ENHRY and SYGVKD. The CDR3 nucleotides are TGTGCCATCAGTGAGGCAGGGAACAATGAGCAGTTCTTC. Translating it yields CAISEAGNNEQFF.

This clone was detected only a few times. V is TRBV29-1 and J is TRBJ2-3; TRBD1 might be the D (6 bases). Trimming removed 0 bases from V and 6 bases from J, with 19 bases in between. Germline V lookup: CDR1 SQVTM, CDR2 ANQGSEA. This CDR3 spans 16 amino acids. The CDR3 DNA is TGCAGCGTTGAAGAGCAGGAACTCCTTCAGGGGGATACGCAGTATTTT. Its translation is CSVEEQELLQGDTQYF.

The chain combines TRBV28 with TRBJ2-3, with D possibly being TRBD2 (5 bases). CDR1 is MDHEN and CDR2 is SYDVKM in the germline V gene. The length of the CDR3 is 17 residues. Trimming cost V 1 base and J 0 bases, with 14 bases left between them. CDR3 region: CASSLLSGSSSTDTQYF. CDR3 DNA: TGTGCCAGCAGTTTATTGTCGGGGTCTTCTAGCACAGATACGCAGTATTTT.

This clone was seen more than once but under ten times. The V gene is TRBV30, the J gene TRBJ1-1; D not resolved. Germline loops: CDR1 GTSNPN, CDR2 SVGIG (reference sequence). The CDR3 covers 13 residues. V was clipped by 4 bases and J by 2 bases, with 11 bases between them. CDR3 region: CAWTLGFNTEAFF. CDR3 DNA: TGTGCCTGGACCCTGGGCTTCAACACTGAAGCTTTCTTT.

V is TRBV10-3 and J is TRBJ1-5, with D perhaps TRBD1 (5 bases). V lost 4 bases and J lost 9, with 16 bases in between. The CDR3 covers 14 residues. Germline assignment: CDR1 ENHRY and CDR2 SYGVKD. This CDR3 is CAISGSREQRPQHF. The CDR3 DNA reads TGTGCCATCAGTGGCTCCAGGGAACAGAGGCCCCAGCATTTT.

The chain combines TRBV10-3 with TRBJ1-2; D ambiguous. Between the trimmed V and J ends, which lost 6 bases and 7 bases, there was a span of 12 bases. The CDR3 extends over 12 amino acids. CDR1 and CDR2 from the germline V gene are ENHRY and SYGVKD. CDR3 sequence reads: CAIRGDAGGYTF. The CDR3 DNA reads TGTGCCATCAGGGGAGACGCGGGTGGCTACACCTTC.

The rearrangement links TRBV6-1 to TRBJ1-1; D possibly corresponds to TRBD1 (5 bases). The length of the CDR3 is 13 residues. Trimming took off 2 bases at V and 5 bases at J, with 9 bases between the two ends. The germline V gene has CDR1 MNHNS and CDR2 SASEGT. The CDR3: CASSEREGTEAFF. The CDR3 bases are TGTGCCAGCAGTGAAAGGGAGGGGACTGAAGCTTTCTTT.

This clone was seen only once. V usage is TRBV18 and J usage is TRBJ2-1; TRBD2 agrees at 8 bases. The length of the CDR3 is 13 residues. The V and J ends lost 3 bases and 15 bases, in that order; junction bases with no gene match: 10. From germline, CDR1 is KGHSH and CDR2 LQKENI. The CDR3 sequence: CASSPRAGREGFF. Written as DNA, the CDR3 is TGTGCCAGCTCACCCAGGGCCGGGAGGGAAGGGTTCTTC.

V gene TRBV27 combines with J gene TRBJ2-2, with a weak D call TRBD1 (5 bases). Between the trimmed V and J ends, which lost 2 bases and 5 bases, there was a span of 12 bases. This CDR3 has 15 amino acids. CDR1 is MNHEY, CDR2 SMNVEV, per germline (reference sequence). Here the CDR3 DNA reads TGTGCCAGCAGTTTAGGCAGGGTGGAGACCGGGGAGCTGTTTTTT. Its translation is CASSLGRVETGELFF.

This chain connects TRBV5-5 to TRBJ2-7, with TRBD1 matching over 7 bases. Germline trimming cut 5 bases from V and 2 bases from J; bases unmatched to any gene: 4. CDR1 is SGHKS, CDR2 YYEKEE, per germline (reference sequence). This CDR3 region has 13 residues. CDR3 sequence: CASRPGGPYEQYF. In DNA form, the CDR3 reads TGTGCCAGCAGGCCAGGGGGACCCTACGAGCAGTACTTC.

The rearrangement joins TRBV7-8 to TRBJ1-1, with 7 bases aligning to TRBD1. Germline V gene sequence: CDR1 SGHVS, CDR2 FQNEAQ. The V gene end was trimmed by 8 bases and the J gene end by 7 bases; junction bases not matched to a gene: 10. The CDR3 consists of 13 residues. The CDR3 DNA sequence: TGTGCCAGCGGATTACAGGGGTTGGGTGAAGCTTTCTTT. Translating gives CASGLQGLGEAFF.

This clone has only a few counts. CDR3 sequence (DNA): TGTGCCAGCAGTGACCGCAGCTCCTATAATTCACCCCTCCACTTT. It encodes CASSDRSSYNSPLHF. The chain has TRBV6-1 and TRBJ1-6, with D unclear. The CDR3 is made up of 15 amino acids. V was pared by 3 bases and J by 0 bases, with 6 bases between. Germline-derived CDR1 and CDR2 are MNHNS and SASEGT.

V gene TRBV3-1 (or the pseudogene TRBV3-2) combines with J gene TRBJ2-2; tentative D call: TRBD1 (5 bases). Per the germline V gene, CDR1 is LGHDT and CDR2 is YNNKEL (reference sequence). The CDR3 length is 15 residues. Between the trimmed V and J ends, which lost 2 bases and 6 bases, there was a span of 13 bases. Here the CDR3 reads CASSQFPGIAGELFF. The CDR3 DNA sequence: TGTGCCAGCAGCCAATTTCCAGGGATAGCCGGGGAGCTGTTTTTT.

V and J are TRBV3-1 (or the pseudogene TRBV3-2) and TRBJ1-2; 12 bases are shared with TRBD1. Germline V gives CDR1 LGHDT, CDR2 YNNKEL (reference sequence). This CDR3 comprises 16 residues. Trimming removed 1 base from V and 6 bases from J; junction bases left unmatched: 6. In nucleotides, the CDR3 is TGTGCCAGCAGCCAAGCCGGGACAGGGGGCCGGGATGGCTACACCTTC. Translated, it gives CASSQAGTGGRDGYTF.

The rearrangement uses TRBV7-9 and TRBJ2-1, with TRBD1 identical over 7 bases. This CDR3 region has 14 residues. V lost 5 bases to trimming and J lost 8 bases; unmatched junction nucleotides: 9. CDR1 and CDR2 (germline): SEHNR, FQNEAQ (reference sequence). The DNA for the CDR3 is TGTGCCAGCAGCCTTGGGACAGCAGGAGATGAGCAGTTCTTC. Encoded protein: CASSLGTAGDEQFF.

This clone has just one count. The chain recombines TRBV4-2 with TRBJ2-1; possibly TRBD2 for D (6 bases). V lost 0 bases to trimming and J lost 0 bases, with 9 bases between them. This CDR3 spans 16 amino acids. Germline values: CDR1 LGHNA, CDR2 YNFKEQ. The CDR3, as DNA: TGTGCCAGCAGCCAAGAGACGGGAGACTCCTACAATGAGCAGTTCTTC. It translates to CASSQETGDSYNEQFF.

This clone was seen just once. The J gene is TRBJ2-1, the V gene TRBV7-6, with D perhaps matching TRBD2 (5 bases). V gave up 5 bases and J gave up 8 bases, with 25 bases separating them. CDR1 is SGHVS and CDR2 is FNYEAQ in the germline V gene. The CDR3 contains 17 residues. This CDR3 is CASSPNLEARGLDEQFF. CDR3 in DNA: TGTGCCAGCAGCCCCAACTTGGAGGCTCGCGGCCTGGATGAGCAGTTCTTC.

The rearrangement joins TRBV19 to TRBJ2-7, with TRBD1 matching 8 bases. This CDR3 region has 14 residues. V was pared by 0 bases and J by 6 bases, with 4 bases of the junction left unmatched. Germline-derived CDR1 and CDR2 are LNHDA and SQIVND (reference sequence). CDR3 sequence: CASSIDPGGPEQYF. In DNA form, the CDR3 reads TGTGCCAGTAGTATAGATCCAGGGGGCCCCGAGCAGTACTTC. Complete variable domain (other parts from reference TRBV19 and TRBJ2-7): DGGITQSPKYLFRKEGQNVTLSCEQNLNHDAMYWYRQDPGQGLRLIYYSQIVNDFQKGDIAEGYSVSREKKESFPLTVTSAQKNPTAFYLCASSIDPGGPEQYFGPGTRLTVT.

This chain links TRBV18 with TRBJ1-1; maybe TRBD1 (5 bases). Trimming stripped 3 bases from V and 0 bases from J, with 11 bases between. This CDR3 region has 15 residues. Germline V lookup: CDR1 KGHSH, CDR2 LQKENI. The CDR3 sequence: CASSPGHVVNTEAFF. The CDR3 bases are TGTGCCAGCTCACCGGGGCACGTCGTGAACACTGAAGCTTTCTTT.

The chain combines TRBV28 with TRBJ2-3, with TRBD2 matching over 10 bases. Germline CDR1 reads MDHEN; CDR2 reads SYDVKM. Losses at the gene ends were 6 bases for V and 1 base for J; bases not matched to a gene: 4. The CDR3 has 15 amino acids. DNA of the CDR3: TGTGCCAGCAGCCGCGGGACTAGCGGCACAGATACGCAGTATTTT. It yields the protein CASSRGTSGTDTQYF.